These 23 T cell receptor beta chains were sequenced from one sample in a study of CD8 T cells in ankylosing spondylitis listed by TCRdb under 2017. Overall results and qualifications from the work: Blood from ankylosing spondylitis patients appeared to be characterized by a TCR beta motif made up of under ten highly homologous amino acid variants.

No antigen is known for these receptors. Library preparation was by 5' RACE. Sequencer: Illumina HiSeq 2500. The public reads were quality trimmed at Q25 with fastp and then assembled into clones with MiXCR by TCRdb, keeping productive beta chains. Under each unique CDR3 protein, matching rows form one entry showing the most common genes and DNA. The table for this sample lists about 510,000 distinct CDR3 sequences; over 4% of them were counted only once. The biggest ten clones account for roughly 3.5% of the sample. The material sequenced was blood, either unsorted or a sorted T cell fraction (not recorded which). Receptors were obtained from a male donor with ankylosing spondylitis.

The rearrangement joins TRBV4-3 to TRBJ2-1; D might be TRBD2 (5 bases). The ends were cut back, 0 bases at V and 4 bases at J, with 13 bases in the middle. The V gene's germline CDR1 is LGHNA and CDR2 YSLEER. The CDR3 runs 16 residues. The CDR3 is CASSQDRKRRYNEQFF. The DNA for the CDR3 is TGCGCCAGCAGCCAAGATCGGAAGCGGAGGTACAATGAGCAGTTCTTC.

This clonotype has at least ten counts. This chain connects TRBV12-3 or TRBV12-4 to TRBJ2-7, with unresolved D. This CDR3 is 13 amino acids long. V was pared by 1 base and J by 2 bases, with 6 bases between. The CDR3 sequence is CASSLGKTYEQYF. In DNA, the CDR3 is TGTGCCAGCAGTTTAGGGAAAACCTACGAGCAGTACTTC.

Many counts were recorded for this clonotype. J is TRBJ1-5 and V is TRBV6-6, with D unclear. Trimming stripped 6 bases from V and 9 bases from J, with 9 bases between. CDR1 is MNHNY and CDR2 is SVGAGI in the germline V gene (reference sequence). The CDR3 extends over 11 amino acids. The CDR3 coding sequence is TGTGCCAGCAGCTCCAGGTTGCCCCAGCATTTT. Its protein is CASSSRLPQHF.

This clonotype was seen many times. V and J are TRBV12-3 or TRBV12-4 and TRBJ2-3; D is uncertain. CDR3 size: 14 residues. The germline V and J ends were trimmed by 2 bases and 8 bases, with 14 bases remaining between them. The CDR3 DNA follows: TGTGCCAGCAGTTTACCTACTCTCGGGCTTACGCAGTATTTT. Encoded protein: CASSLPTLGLTQYF.

This clonotype turned up a few times. The V and J genes are TRBV7-2 and TRBJ2-1, with TRBD2 matching 9 bases. Per the germline V gene, CDR1 is SGHTA and CDR2 is FQGNSA. V was clipped by 4 bases and J by 9 bases; unmatched bases: 10. The CDR3 runs to 15 residues. For the CDR3, the DNA is TGTGCCAGCAGCTCCACGGGACTAGCTGGGGGTGAGCAGTTCTTC. Residues: CASSSTGLAGGEQFF.

There are many counts of this clonotype. The chain links TRBV7-3 to TRBJ2-5, with TRBD2 identical over 12 bases. CDR1 and CDR2 from the germline V gene are SGHTA and FQGTGA. Trimming took 5 bases from V and 2 from J; bases not matched to a gene: 3. This CDR3 comprises 15 residues. The CDR3 is CASSTTSGGQETQYF. The CDR3 DNA reads TGTGCCAGCAGCACGACTAGCGGGGGACAAGAGACCCAGTACTTC.

This clonotype was recorded many times. The chain recombines TRBV4-2 with TRBJ2-5; tentative D call: TRBD1 (5 bases). Trimming removed 2 bases from V and 4 bases from J, with 11 bases in between. There are 14 residues in the CDR3. Germline V gene sequence: CDR1 LGHNA, CDR2 YNFKEQ. DNA of the CDR3: TGTGCCAGCAGCCAACGTCATGGGGCAGAGACCCAGTACTTC. Translation: CASSQRHGAETQYF.

In its sample, this clonotype was seen many times. The J gene is TRBJ2-7, the V gene TRBV20-1; D perhaps matches TRBD2 (6 bases). The V and J ends lost 3 bases and 2 bases respectively, with 8 bases between them. Per germline, CDR1 DFQATT and CDR2 SNEGSKA (reference sequence). CDR3 length: 12 residues. CDR3 DNA: TGCAGTGCTAGCGGGAGAGCCTACGAGCAGTACTTC. Protein: CSASGRAYEQYF.

This clonotype was detected ten times or more. V is TRBV25-1 and J is TRBJ2-1, with 7 bases identical to TRBD2. In germline, CDR1 is MGHDK, CDR2 SYGVNS. J lost 5 bases, V lost 4 bases, and 8 bases had no gene match. The CDR3 has 15 residues. In nucleotides, the CDR3 is TGTGCCAGCAGTGGATCGGCGGGAGTGCACAATGAGCAGTTCTTC. It yields the protein CASSGSAGVHNEQFF. The variable domain in full, completed from reference TRBV25-1 and TRBJ2-1, reads EADIYQTPRYLVIGTGKKITLECSQTMGHDKMYWYQQDPGMELHLIHYSYGVNSTEKGDLSSESTVSRIRTEHFPLTLESARPSHTSQYLCASSGSAGVHNEQFFGPGTRLTVL.

In this sample, this clonotype turned up a few times. V is TRBV24-1 and J is TRBJ2-1, with unresolved D. The CDR3 extends over 14 amino acids. The V end was cut by 0 bases, the J end by 6 bases, with 8 bases between. CDR1 is KGHDR, CDR2 SFDVKD, per germline. As DNA, the CDR3 is TGTGCCACCAGTGATTTGACCGGAGTCAATGAGCAGTTCTTC. Protein sequence: CATSDLTGVNEQFF.

This clonotype showed up many times. The J gene is TRBJ1-1, the V gene TRBV7-2, with TRBD1 as a possible D gene (6 bases). Germline loops: CDR1 SGHTA, CDR2 FQGNSA. Between the trimmed V and J ends, which lost 0 bases and 3 bases, there was a span of 11 bases. The CDR3 loop spans 15 amino acids. The CDR3 region is CASSLARGADTEAFF. The CDR3 nucleotides are TGTGCCAGCAGCTTAGCGCGGGGGGCGGACACTGAAGCTTTCTTT.

The table lists this clonotype with many counts. This chain uses TRBV5-6 with TRBJ2-2; 11 positions match TRBD1. Trimming took 4 bases from V and 5 from J; bases not matched to a gene: 13. The CDR3 extends over 18 amino acids. Germline V gene sequence: CDR1 SGHDT, CDR2 YYEEEE. CDR3 bases: TGTGCCAGCAGCACGGACAGGGGGCGGCTCAGAAGGACCGGGGAGCTGTTTTTT. Its protein product is CASSTDRGRLRRTGELFF.

The table lists this clonotype with many counts. The J gene is TRBJ1-2, the V gene TRBV4-2, with unresolved D. With 0 bases removed from V and 1 base from J, the gap between germline ends came to 9 bases. This CDR3 is built from 15 residues. Germline CDR1 and CDR2: LGHNA and YNFKEQ. CDR3 region: CASSQDWASNYGYTF. The CDR3 DNA sequence: TGTGCCAGCAGCCAAGATTGGGCCAGTAACTATGGCTACACCTTC.

This clonotype was seen repeatedly, ten times or more. V gene TRBV24-1 combines with J gene TRBJ2-7, with unresolved D. From germline, CDR1 is KGHDR and CDR2 SFDVKD. The ends were cut back, 5 bases at V and 8 bases at J, with 6 bases in the middle. The CDR3 loop spans 10 amino acids. As DNA, the CDR3 is TGTGCCACCAGTGTTGTCCAGCAGTACTTC. This sequence encodes CATSVVQQYF.

In this sample, this clonotype turned up many times. The rearrangement uses TRBV27 and TRBJ2-7; possibly TRBD1 for D (5 bases). The CDR3 spans 13 residues. V lost 0 bases to trimming and J lost 4 bases, with 7 bases between them. Germline V gene lookup returns CDR1 MNHEY and CDR2 SMNVEV (reference sequence). The CDR3 protein is CASSLSQGYEQYF. The DNA for the CDR3 is TGTGCCAGCAGTTTATCGCAGGGTTACGAGCAGTACTTC.

The table lists this clonotype with many counts. The chain joins TRBV29-1 to TRBJ1-5, with a tentative D call TRBD1 (5 bases). The germline V and J ends were trimmed by 7 bases and 2 bases, with 27 bases remaining between them. The CDR3 contains 18 residues. Germline loops: CDR1 SQVTM, CDR2 ANQGSEA. The DNA of the CDR3 is TGCAGCGCATATTTCTCCGGGACCGATTATTCCCGCAATCAGCCCCAGCATTTT. Translated: CSAYFSGTDYSRNQPQHF.

This clonotype was seen at least ten times. V gene TRBV9 combines with J gene TRBJ2-7; TRBD1 matches 7 bases. The CDR3 contains 14 residues. CDR1 SGDLS and CDR2 YYNGEE come from the germline V gene. J gave up 3 bases and V 4 bases, and 7 bases lay outside the gene matches. CDR3 amino acids: CASSTLRGSYEQYF. The CDR3 coding sequence is TGTGCCAGCAGCACCCTCAGGGGGAGCTACGAGCAGTACTTC. The full variable domain, in which reference TRBV9 and TRBJ2-7 provide the parts outside the CDR3, is DSGVTQTPKHLITATGQRVTLRCSPRSGDLSVYWYQQSLDQGLQFLIQYYNGEERAKGNILERFSAQQFPDLHSELNLSSLELGDSALYFCASSTLRGSYEQYFGPGTRLTVT.

In its sample, this clonotype was seen many times. The V call is TRBV12-3 or TRBV12-4, the J call TRBJ1-1, with D possibly matching TRBD1 (5 bases). V was cut by 4 bases and J by 7 bases, with 13 bases left in between. The CDR3 has 13 residues. CDR3 loop: CASSSGINREAFF. DNA for the CDR3: TGTGCCAGCAGTTCAGGGATTAATCGTGAAGCTTTCTTT.

This clonotype appeared many times. V gene TRBV15 combines with J gene TRBJ2-1, with TRBD1 as a possible D gene (6 bases). V lost 5 bases to trimming and J lost 10 bases, with 15 bases between them. CDR1 is LNHNV, CDR2 YYDKDF, per germline (reference sequence). The CDR3 is made up of 13 amino acids. The CDR3 protein is CATSEGVVNEQFF. CDR3 in DNA: TGTGCCACCAGCGAGGGGGTTGTGAACGAGCAGTTCTTC.

In this sample, this clonotype turned up many times. V is TRBV10-3 and J is TRBJ2-1; TRBD1 agrees at 7 bases. CDR3 length: 16 amino acids. V shed 10 bases and J 2 bases; nucleotides not matched to a gene: 14. Germline lookup yields CDR1 ENHRY and CDR2 SYGVKD. The CDR3 reads CATNDRDREAYNEQFF. The CDR3 bases are TGTGCCACCAACGACCGTGACAGGGAAGCCTACAATGAGCAGTTCTTC.

In its sample, this clonotype was seen many times. This chain connects TRBV9 to TRBJ2-3; D gene ambiguous. The germline gives CDR1 SGDLS, CDR2 YYNGEE. CDR3 length equals 13 residues. The V gene lost 0 bases and the J gene lost 4 bases, with 6 bases spanning the gap. The CDR3 sequence: CASSVAPPDTQYF. The CDR3 DNA reads TGTGCCAGCAGCGTAGCCCCCCCAGATACGCAGTATTTT.

This clonotype was seen a few times. This chain uses TRBV11-2 with TRBJ2-3, with D maybe TRBD2 (7 bases). V lost 2 bases, J lost 0 bases, and 18 bases lay in between. The CDR3 length is 18 residues. The germline V gene has CDR1 SGHAT and CDR2 FQNNGV. CDR3 sequence: CASSLPRGRGMSTDTQYF. The CDR3, as DNA: TGTGCCAGCAGCTTACCCCGGGGGCGGGGGATGAGCACAGATACGCAGTATTTT.

V gene TRBV7-6 combines with J gene TRBJ1-6; maybe TRBD1 (6 bases). The V end lost 1 base, the J end lost 0 bases, and 16 bases lay between the germline ends. The germline gives CDR1 SGHVS, CDR2 FNYEAQ. CDR3 length: 19 amino acids. The chain's CDR3 is CASSLEVRGASSYNSPLHF. CDR3 in DNA: TGTGCCAGCAGCTTAGAGGTCAGGGGCGCGAGCTCCTATAATTCACCCCTCCACTTT.